This T cell receptor (beta chain) was profiled in a study of T cells after yellow fever vaccination. Looking at the study overall: SMART-Seq v4 Ultra Low Input prepared libraries from low-cell fractions.

Study observations and caveats: In post-booster samples, most primary-vaccination clones reappeared (approximately 95% CD4, 88% CD8).

This clonotype has only a few counts. Its antigen is unknown. V was trimmed by 5 bases and J by 0 bases, leaving 13 bases between them. Germline assignment: CDR1 SGHRS and CDR2 YFSETQ. This CDR3 contains 15 residues. Using its own MiXCR run on the 5' RACE reads, TCRdb lists one record per CDR3 protein. The top ten hold about 16% of the sample, which has 300,000 to 400,000 distinct CDR3 sequences, roughly 7.5% seen once. The sequencing here drew on PBMCs, taken approximately 40 days after the first yellow fever vaccination. This rearrangement joins TRBV5-1 to TRBJ2-3; D may be TRBD1 (6 bases). The receptor was isolated from a man younger than 30 who received the YFV17D yellow fever vaccine. This CDR3 is CASRSGQGSTDTQYF. The CDR3 DNA is TGCGCCAGCAGGAGTGGGCAGGGGAGCACAGATACGCAGTATTTT.